This T cell receptor beta chain was profiled in a study of a mutant IDH1 vaccine in newly diagnosed glioma. Overall study context: Most had both radiotherapy and temozolomide beforehand; others had only one.

Sequencing used immunoSEQ multiplex PCR; TCRdb keeps in-frame clones, though not all of them. The data show approximately 25,000 clones, about three quarters seen once. Overall study results and limits: Researchers report vaccine-induced immune responses in roughly 94% of patients.

The ends were cut back, 2 bases at V and 4 bases at J, with 5 bases in the middle. The CDR3 totals 12 residues. Germline V gives CDR1 KGHSH, CDR2 LQKENI. Time point described: week 5, during vaccination. The investigators gave 300 ug of mutant IDH1 20-mer peptide in each vaccine dose, together with topical imiquimod. As concerns this clone: What it binds is unknown.

The sample consisted of PBMCs, taken from a glioma patient whose treatment included an IDH1 peptide vaccine. The clonotype comes from a middle-aged man with glioma. This sequence joins TRBV18 and TRBJ1-1; D is ambiguous. The CDR3 sequence is CASSPESTEAFF. The DNA for the CDR3 is TGTGCCAGCTCACCAGAGAGCACTGAAGCTTTCTTT.